The 2 T cell receptor beta chains presented below share a single source sample, sequenced in a study of shared clonotypes between healthy human individuals. CD45RO negativity and positive selection for CCR7 defined naive CD8 cells, a population that excluded terminally differentiated effector memory CD45RA+ cells. The table came from immunoSEQ multiplex PCR; TCRdb's copy has only in-frame clones and leaves some out. Here the sample spans 1.5 million to 2.5 million clones, about 95% being singletons. Sequencing was done on a sample of naive CD8+ T cells sorted from blood. Receptors originate from a man between 18 and 35 years old in good health.

A single count supports this clone. The J gene is TRBJ2-1, the V gene TRBV19; D might be TRBD1 (5 bases). The V end lost 3 bases, the J end lost 1 base, and 16 bases lay between the germline ends. Looked up from germline, CDR1 is LNHDA and CDR2 is SQIVND (reference sequence). CDR3 size: 17 residues. The CDR3 DNA is TGTGCCAGTAGTATGAAGACAGATACCAGATCCTACAATGAGCAGTTCTTC. The encoded protein is CASSMKTDTRSYNEQFF.

The chain links TRBV27 to TRBJ1-5; a possible D gene is TRBD1 (6 bases). The germline CDR1 and CDR2 sequences are MNHEY and SMNVEV (reference sequence). The CDR3 loop spans 14 amino acids. V lost 7 bases, J lost 1 base, and 11 bases lay in between. The CDR3 is CASKPQGSNQPQHF. The CDR3, as DNA: TGTGCCAGCAAACCCCAGGGGAGCAATCAGCCCCAGCATTTT.